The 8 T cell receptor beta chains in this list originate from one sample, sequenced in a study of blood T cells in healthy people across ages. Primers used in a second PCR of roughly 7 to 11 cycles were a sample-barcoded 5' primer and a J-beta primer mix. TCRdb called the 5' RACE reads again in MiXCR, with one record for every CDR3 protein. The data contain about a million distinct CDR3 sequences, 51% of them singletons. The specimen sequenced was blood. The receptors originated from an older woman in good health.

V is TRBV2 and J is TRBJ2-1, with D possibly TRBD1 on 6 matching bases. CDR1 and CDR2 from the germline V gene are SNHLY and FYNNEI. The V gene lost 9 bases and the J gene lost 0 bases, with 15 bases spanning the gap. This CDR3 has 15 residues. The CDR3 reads CARQGRDNSYNEQFF. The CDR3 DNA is TGTGCCAGACAGGGACGTGACAACTCCTACAATGAGCAGTTCTTC.

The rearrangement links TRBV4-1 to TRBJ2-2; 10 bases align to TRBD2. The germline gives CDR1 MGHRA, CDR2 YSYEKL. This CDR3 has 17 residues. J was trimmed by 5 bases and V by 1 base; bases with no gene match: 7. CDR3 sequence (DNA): TGCGCCAGCAGCCAAGCCCTAGCGGGAGTCCATACCGGGGAGCTGTTTTTT. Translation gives CASSQALAGVHTGELFF.

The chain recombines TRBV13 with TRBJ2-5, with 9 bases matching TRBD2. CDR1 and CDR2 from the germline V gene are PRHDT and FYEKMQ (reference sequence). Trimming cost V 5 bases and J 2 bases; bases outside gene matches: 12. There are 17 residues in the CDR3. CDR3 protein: CASSLRGVLAGQETQYF. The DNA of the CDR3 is TGTGCCAGCAGCCTCCGAGGTGTCCTAGCGGGGCAAGAGACCCAGTACTTC.

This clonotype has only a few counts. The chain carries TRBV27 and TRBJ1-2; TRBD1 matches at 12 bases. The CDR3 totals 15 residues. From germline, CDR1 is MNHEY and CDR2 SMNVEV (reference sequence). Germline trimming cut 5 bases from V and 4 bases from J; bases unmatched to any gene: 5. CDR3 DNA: TGTGCCAGCAGTGTCGGGACAGGGGGCAGCTATGGCTACACCTTC. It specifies CASSVGTGGSYGYTF.

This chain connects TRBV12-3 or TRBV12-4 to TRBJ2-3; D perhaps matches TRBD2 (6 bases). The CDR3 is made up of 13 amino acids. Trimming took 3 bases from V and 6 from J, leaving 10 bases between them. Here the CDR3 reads CASSFTRGDTQYF. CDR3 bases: TGTGCCAGCAGTTTCACGCGGGGCGATACGCAGTATTTT.

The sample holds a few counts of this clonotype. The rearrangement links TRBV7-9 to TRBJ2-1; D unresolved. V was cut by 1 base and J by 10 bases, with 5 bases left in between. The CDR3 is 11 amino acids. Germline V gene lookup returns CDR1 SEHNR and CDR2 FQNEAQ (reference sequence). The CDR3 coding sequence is TGTGCCAGCAGCTTAGGGAAAGAGCAGTTCTTC. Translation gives CASSLGKEQFF.

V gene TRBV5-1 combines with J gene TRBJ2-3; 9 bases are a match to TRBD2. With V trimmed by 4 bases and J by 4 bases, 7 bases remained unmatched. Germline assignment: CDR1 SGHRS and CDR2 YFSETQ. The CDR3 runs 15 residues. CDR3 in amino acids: CASSRGLAPPDTQYF. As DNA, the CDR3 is TGCGCCAGCAGCAGGGGACTAGCCCCACCAGATACGCAGTATTTT.

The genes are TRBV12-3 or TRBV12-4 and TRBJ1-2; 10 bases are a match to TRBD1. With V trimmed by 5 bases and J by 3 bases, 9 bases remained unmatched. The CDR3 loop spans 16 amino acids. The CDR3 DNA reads TGTGCCAGCAGTCTCGACAGGGGGCGATTTCACTATGGCTACACCTTC. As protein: CASSLDRGRFHYGYTF.